This T cell receptor beta chain is from a study of cytomegalovirus exposure and HLA in healthy donors. Study summary: Genetic ancestry analysis placed over 65% of the 398 donors that were genotyped in the Caucasian-associated cluster. Study-wide findings and caveats: The classifier reportedly diagnosed cytomegalovirus status with high sensitivity and specificity.

The PCR contained 60 Vbeta and 13 Jbeta primers. Here immunoSEQ multiplex PCR was the method, and the copy in TCRdb shows in-frame clones only, minus some. The data hold 150,000 to 200,000 clones, with 84% observed a single time. This clone has a single count. As yet, its antigen is unknown. The sequence was obtained from a girl between 10 and 17 years old in good health and CMV-seropositive. Sequenced: PBMCs.

The chain's CDR3 is CASSERPGTGLPGNEKLFF. For the CDR3, the DNA is TGTGCCAGCAGCGAGAGACCCGGGACAGGGCTTCCGGGTAATGAAAAACTGTTTTTT. V and J are TRBV9 and TRBJ1-4, with 9 bases fitting TRBD1. This CDR3 is 19 amino acids long. The germline gives CDR1 SGDLS, CDR2 YYNGEE. With 3 bases clipped from V and 4 bases from J, the junction kept 16 bases outside the gene matches.